The T cell receptor (beta chain) described here comes from a study of blood T cell repertoires in COVID-19. The germline V and J ends were trimmed by 1 base and 3 bases, with 8 bases remaining between them. Germline V lookup: CDR1 SGHRS, CDR2 YFSETQ. The CDR3 is 14 amino acids. Per the authors' pipeline: Counts of nucleated cells, estimated from reference gene primer amplification, were obtained. Assay: immunoSEQ multiplex PCR; the TCRdb copy retains only in-frame clones and omits some. The V and J calls and clone size come from that table; D and trimming were worked out from the DNA. The sample has fewer than 85,000 clones, roughly nine tenths seen once.

The sequencing input was peripheral blood. The chain is built from TRBV5-1 and TRBJ1-3, with D possibly TRBD1 on 5 matching bases. The receptor's source is a man between 60 and 75 years old with acute or convalescent COVID-19. The CDR3 bases are TGCGCCAGCAGCTTGAATAGGGGTGGAAACACCATATATTTT. This gives the protein CASSLNRGGNTIYF.